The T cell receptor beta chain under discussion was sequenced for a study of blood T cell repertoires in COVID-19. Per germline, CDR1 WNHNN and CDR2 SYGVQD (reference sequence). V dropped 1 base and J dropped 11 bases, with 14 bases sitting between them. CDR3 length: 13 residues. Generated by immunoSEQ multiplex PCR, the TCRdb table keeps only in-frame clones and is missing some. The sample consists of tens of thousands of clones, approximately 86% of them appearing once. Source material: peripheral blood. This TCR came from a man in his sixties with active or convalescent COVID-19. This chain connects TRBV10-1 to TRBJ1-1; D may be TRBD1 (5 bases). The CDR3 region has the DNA TGCGCCAGCAGTGAGTTCCAGGACGGGGGGGCTTTCTTT. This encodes CASSEFQDGGAFF.